The clone carrying this T cell receptor (beta chain) was seen at least ten times. What it recognizes is unknown. This sample is part of a study of HIV-infected children after antiretroviral therapy interruption. Study-level findings and limits: Naive CD4+ Gini coefficient rose by interruption end, suggesting clonal expansion.

RNA-based 3' RACE libraries used unique molecular identifiers. In TCRdb, the 3' RACE reads were re-called with MiXCR into one record per CDR3 protein. The data contain 70,000 to 90,000 distinct CDR3 sequences, about 6.9% of them singletons. Per the germline V gene, CDR1 is SGHNT and CDR2 is YYREEE (reference sequence). J gave up 8 bases and V 3 bases, and 11 bases lay outside the gene matches. The CDR3 extends over 15 amino acids. Treatment here: PENTA 11 planned treatment interruption arm or continuous ART arm. This rearrangement joins TRBV5-4 to TRBJ1-2, with 9 bases fitting TRBD1. This sequence originates from a pool of human donors with HIV. Material: CD45RA+ CD4+ T cells from PBMCs, pooled from several time points, obtained from a donor given antiretroviral therapy, either interrupted or continuous. Described subset: naive CD4+ CD45RA+ CD45RO- T cells. CDR3 residues: CASSSRTGAHRGYTF. In DNA, the CDR3 is TGTGCCAGCAGCTCGAGGACAGGGGCCCATCGGGGCTACACCTTC.